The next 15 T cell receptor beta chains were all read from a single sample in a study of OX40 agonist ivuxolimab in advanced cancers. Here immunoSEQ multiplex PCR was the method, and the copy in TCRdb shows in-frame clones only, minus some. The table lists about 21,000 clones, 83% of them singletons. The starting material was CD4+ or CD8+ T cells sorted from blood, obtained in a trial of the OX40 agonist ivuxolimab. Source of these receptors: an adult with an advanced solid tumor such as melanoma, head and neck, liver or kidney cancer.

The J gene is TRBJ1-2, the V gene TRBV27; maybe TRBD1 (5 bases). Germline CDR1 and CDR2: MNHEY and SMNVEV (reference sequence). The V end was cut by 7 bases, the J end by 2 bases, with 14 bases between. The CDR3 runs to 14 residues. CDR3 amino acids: CASNLGGRNYGYTF. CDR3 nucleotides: TGTGCCAGCAACCTGGGGGGTAGGAACTATGGCTACACCTTC.

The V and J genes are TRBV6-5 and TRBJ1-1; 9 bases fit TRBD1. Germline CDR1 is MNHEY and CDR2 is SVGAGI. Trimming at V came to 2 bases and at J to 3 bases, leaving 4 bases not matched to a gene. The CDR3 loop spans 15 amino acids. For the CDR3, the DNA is TGTGCCAGCAGTTACGGCGGACAGGGGTACACTGAAGCTTTCTTT. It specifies CASSYGGQGYTEAFF.

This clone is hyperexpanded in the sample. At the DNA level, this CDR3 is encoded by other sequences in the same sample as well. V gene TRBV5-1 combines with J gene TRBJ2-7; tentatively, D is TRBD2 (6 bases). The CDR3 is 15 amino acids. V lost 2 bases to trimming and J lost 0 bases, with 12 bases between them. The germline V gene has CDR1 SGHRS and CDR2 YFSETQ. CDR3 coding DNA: TGCGCCAGCAGCTTTGCCCAGGGAGGCTCCTACGAGCAGTACTTC. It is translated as CASSFAQGGSYEQYF.

The CDR3 loop reads CASSPGLAGNNEQFF. The CDR3 DNA reads as TGTGCCAGCAGCCCCGGACTAGCGGGGAACAATGAGCAGTTCTTC. The rearrangement links TRBV7-3 to TRBJ2-1; TRBD2 matches 12 bases. CDR3 length: 15 residues. The germline V gene encodes CDR1 SGHTA and CDR2 FQGTGA. Trimming took 5 bases from V and 5 from J; bases not matched to a gene: 4.

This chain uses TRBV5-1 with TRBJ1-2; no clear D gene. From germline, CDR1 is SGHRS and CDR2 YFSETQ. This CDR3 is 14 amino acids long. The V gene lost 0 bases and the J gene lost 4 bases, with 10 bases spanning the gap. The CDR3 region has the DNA TGCGCCAGCAGCTTGGACGGCAGTTTCTATGGCTACACCTTC. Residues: CASSLDGSFYGYTF.

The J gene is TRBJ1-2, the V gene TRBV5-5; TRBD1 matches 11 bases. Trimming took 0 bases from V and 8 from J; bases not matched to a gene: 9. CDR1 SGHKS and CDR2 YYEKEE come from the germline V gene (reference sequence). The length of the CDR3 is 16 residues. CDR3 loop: CASSLERTGGVKGYTF. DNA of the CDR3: TGTGCCAGCAGCTTGGAACGGACAGGGGGCGTGAAAGGCTACACCTTC.

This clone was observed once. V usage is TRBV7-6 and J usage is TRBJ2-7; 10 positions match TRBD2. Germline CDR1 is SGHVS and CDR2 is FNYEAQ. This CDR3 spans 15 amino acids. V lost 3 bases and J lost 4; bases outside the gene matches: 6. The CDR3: CASSFGRTSGYEQYF. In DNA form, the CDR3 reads TGTGCCAGCAGCTTTGGAAGGACTAGCGGTTACGAGCAGTACTTC.

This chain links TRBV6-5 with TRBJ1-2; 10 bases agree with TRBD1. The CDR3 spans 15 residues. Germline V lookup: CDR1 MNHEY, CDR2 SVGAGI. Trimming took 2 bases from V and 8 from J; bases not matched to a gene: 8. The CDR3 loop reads CASSYTLGQGEGYTF. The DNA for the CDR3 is TGTGCCAGCAGTTACACCCTCGGACAGGGGGAGGGCTACACCTTC.

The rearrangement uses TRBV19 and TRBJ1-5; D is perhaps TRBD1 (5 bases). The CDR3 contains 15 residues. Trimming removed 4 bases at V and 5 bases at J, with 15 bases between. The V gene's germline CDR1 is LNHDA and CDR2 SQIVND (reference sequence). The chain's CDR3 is CASSTRDPSDQPQHF. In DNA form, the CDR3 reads TGTGCCAGTAGTACTCGGGACCCCTCGGATCAGCCCCAGCATTTT.

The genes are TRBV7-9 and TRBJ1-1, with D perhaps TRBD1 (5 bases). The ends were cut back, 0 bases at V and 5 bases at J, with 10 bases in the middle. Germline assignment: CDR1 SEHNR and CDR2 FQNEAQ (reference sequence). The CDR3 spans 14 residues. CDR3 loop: CASSLASGDTEAFF. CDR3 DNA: TGTGCCAGCAGCTTAGCATCGGGGGATACTGAAGCTTTCTTT.

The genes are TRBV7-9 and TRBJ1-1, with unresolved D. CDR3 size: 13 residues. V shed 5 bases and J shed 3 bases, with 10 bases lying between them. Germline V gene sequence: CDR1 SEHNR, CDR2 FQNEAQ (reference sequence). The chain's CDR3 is CASSQSMDTEAFF. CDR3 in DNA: TGTGCCAGCAGCCAATCTATGGACACTGAAGCTTTCTTT.

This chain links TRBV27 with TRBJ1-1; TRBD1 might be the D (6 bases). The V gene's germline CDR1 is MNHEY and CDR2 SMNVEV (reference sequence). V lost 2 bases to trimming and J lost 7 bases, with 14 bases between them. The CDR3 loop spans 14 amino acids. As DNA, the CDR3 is TGTGCCAGCAGTTTACCCCACAGGGCCCATGAAGCTTTCTTT. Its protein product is CASSLPHRAHEAFF.

The CDR3 sequence is CASSDGGTRQFF. Written as DNA, the CDR3 is TGTGCCAGCAGCGACGGCGGGACGCGGCAGTTCTTC. The chain combines TRBV9 with TRBJ2-1; D might be TRBD2 (6 bases). Germline-derived CDR1 and CDR2 are SGDLS and YYNGEE. The CDR3 runs 12 residues. Deletions cut 3 bases from V and 12 bases from J, with 13 bases between.

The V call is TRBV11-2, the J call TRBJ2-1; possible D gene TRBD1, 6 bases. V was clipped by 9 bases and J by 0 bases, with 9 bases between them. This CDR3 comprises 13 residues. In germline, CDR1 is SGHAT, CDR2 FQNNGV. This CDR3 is CASAGVSYNEQFF. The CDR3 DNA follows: TGTGCCAGTGCAGGGGTCTCCTACAATGAGCAGTTCTTC.

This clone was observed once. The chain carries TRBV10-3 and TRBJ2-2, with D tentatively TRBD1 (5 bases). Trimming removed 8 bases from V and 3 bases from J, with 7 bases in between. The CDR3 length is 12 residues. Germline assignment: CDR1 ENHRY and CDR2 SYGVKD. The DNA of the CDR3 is TGTGCCATCGGCAGGGACACCGGGGAGCTGTTTTTT. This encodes CAIGRDTGELFF.